This T cell receptor beta chain was sequenced during a study of blood T cell repertoires in COVID-19. Sequenced by immunoSEQ multiplex PCR; TCRdb stores in-frame clones only, minus some. Of about 180,000 clones in the sample, around 88% were seen once. On this clone itself: Being one base from a much bigger clone, this may be a read error. The same CDR3 also results from other DNA sequences found in this sample.

V lost 3 bases, J lost 5 bases, and 3 bases stayed unmatched. Looked up from germline, CDR1 is KGHSH and CDR2 is LQKENI. CDR3 length: 15 amino acids. The chain links TRBV18 to TRBJ2-2, with TRBD1 matching 10 bases. The source of this sequence is a woman in her 30s with acute or convalescent COVID-19. Sequencing was done on a sample of peripheral blood. The CDR3 loop is CASSPPGQGTGELFF. The CDR3 bases are TGTGCCAGCTCACCCCCGGGACAGGGGACCGGGGAGCTGTTTTTT.